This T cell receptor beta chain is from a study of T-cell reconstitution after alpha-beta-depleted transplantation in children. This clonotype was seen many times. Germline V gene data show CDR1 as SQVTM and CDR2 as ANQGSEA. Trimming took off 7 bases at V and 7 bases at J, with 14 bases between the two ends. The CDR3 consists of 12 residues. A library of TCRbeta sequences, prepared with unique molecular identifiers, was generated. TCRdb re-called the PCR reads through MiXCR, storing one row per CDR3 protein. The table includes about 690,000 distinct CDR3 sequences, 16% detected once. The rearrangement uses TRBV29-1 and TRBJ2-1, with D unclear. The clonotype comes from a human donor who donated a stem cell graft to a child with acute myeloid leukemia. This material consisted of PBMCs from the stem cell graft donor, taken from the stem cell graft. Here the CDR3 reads CSAVPRANEQFF. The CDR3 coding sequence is TGCAGCGCCGTACCTAGGGCAAATGAGCAGTTCTTC.